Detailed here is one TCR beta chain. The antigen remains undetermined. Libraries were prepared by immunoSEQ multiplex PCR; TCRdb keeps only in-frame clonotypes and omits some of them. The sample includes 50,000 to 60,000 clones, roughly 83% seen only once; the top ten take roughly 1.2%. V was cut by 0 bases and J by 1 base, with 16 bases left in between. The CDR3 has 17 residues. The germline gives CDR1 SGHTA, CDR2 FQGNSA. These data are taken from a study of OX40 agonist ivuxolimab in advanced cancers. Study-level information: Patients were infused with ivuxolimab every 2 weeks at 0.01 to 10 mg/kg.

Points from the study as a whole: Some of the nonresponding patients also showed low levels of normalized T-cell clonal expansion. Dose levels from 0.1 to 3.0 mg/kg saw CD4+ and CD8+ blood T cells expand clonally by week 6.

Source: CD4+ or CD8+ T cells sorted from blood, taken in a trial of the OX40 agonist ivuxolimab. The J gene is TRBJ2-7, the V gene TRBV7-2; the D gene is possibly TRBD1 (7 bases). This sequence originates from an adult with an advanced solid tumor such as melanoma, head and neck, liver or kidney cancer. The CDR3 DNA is TGTGCCAGCAGCTTAGCGGCGAACAGGGGACTTTCCTACGAGCAGTACTTC. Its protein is CASSLAANRGLSYEQYF.